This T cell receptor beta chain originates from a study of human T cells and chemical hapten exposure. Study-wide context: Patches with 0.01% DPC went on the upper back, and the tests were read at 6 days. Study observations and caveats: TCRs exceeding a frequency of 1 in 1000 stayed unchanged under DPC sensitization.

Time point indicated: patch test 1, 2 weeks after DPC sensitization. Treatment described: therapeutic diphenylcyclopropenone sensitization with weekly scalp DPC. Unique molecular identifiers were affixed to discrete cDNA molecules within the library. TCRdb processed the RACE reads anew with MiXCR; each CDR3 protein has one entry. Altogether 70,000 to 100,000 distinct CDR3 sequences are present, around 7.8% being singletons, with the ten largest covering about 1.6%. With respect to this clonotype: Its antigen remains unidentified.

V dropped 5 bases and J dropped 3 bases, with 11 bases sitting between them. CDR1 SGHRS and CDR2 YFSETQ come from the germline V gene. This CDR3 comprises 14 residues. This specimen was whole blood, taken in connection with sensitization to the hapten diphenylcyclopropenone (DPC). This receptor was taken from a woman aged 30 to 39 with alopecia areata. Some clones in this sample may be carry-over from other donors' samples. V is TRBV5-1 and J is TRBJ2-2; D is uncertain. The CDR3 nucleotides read TGCGCCAGCAGGACCCGGGTCGACACCGGGGAGCTGTTTTTT. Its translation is CASRTRVDTGELFF. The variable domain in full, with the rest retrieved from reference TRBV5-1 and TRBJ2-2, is KAGVTQTPRYLIKTRGQQVTLSCSPISGHRSVSWYQQTPGQGLQFLFEYFSETQRNKGNFPGRFSGRQFSNSRSEMNVSTLELGDSALYLCASRTRVDTGELFFGEGSRLTVL.